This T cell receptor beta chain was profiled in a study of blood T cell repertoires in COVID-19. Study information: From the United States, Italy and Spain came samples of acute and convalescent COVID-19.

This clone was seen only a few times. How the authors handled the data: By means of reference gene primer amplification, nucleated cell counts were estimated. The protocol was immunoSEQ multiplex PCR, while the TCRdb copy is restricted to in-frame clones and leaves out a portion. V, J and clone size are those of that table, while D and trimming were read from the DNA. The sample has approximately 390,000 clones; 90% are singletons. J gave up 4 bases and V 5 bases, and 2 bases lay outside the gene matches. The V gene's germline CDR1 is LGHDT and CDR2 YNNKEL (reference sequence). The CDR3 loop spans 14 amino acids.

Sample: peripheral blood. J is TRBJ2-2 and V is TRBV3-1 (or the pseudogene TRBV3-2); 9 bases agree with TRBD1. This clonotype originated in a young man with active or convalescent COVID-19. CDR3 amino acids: CASSRDRVTGELFF. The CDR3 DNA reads TGTGCCAGCAGCAGGGACAGGGTCACCGGGGAGCTGTTTTTT.